This T cell receptor beta chain emerged from a study of Ad26.COV2.S vaccination and SARS-CoV-2 variants (dated by TCRdb to the early 2020s). With respect to the entire study: Donors in the vaccine arm were drawn from COV1001, a multicentre, randomized, double-blind, placebo-controlled phase I-IIa trial testing Ad26.COV2.S in healthy adults. Ad26.COV2.S was administered intramuscularly at a dose of 5x10^10 or 1x10^11 viral particles, either as one shot or as two shots given 56 days apart. The specificity and breadth of SARS-CoV-2-reactive T cell receptors after Ad26.COV2.S vaccination were assessed by TCRbeta repertoire sequencing. The TCR-sequenced set comprised approximately 30 samples: 19 Ad26.COV2.S vaccine recipients, 5 placebo recipients and 8 SARS-CoV-2 convalescent individuals. Trial participants were randomized into five groups of five: low-dose or high-dose Ad26.COV2.S given once or twice, or placebo on both occasions. Blinding of investigators to trial group allocation was maintained during experiments and outcome assessment.

Comment on this clone: What this receptor recognizes is not known. Per-nucleotide qualities are absent, and no much larger clonotype sits a single base away.

The V end gives up 0 bases and the J end 8 bases, leaving 7 bases in the junction not matched to a gene. As encoded in the germline V gene, CDR1 is SGHRS while CDR2 is YFSETQ. The CDR3 holds 15 amino acids from the cysteine to the phenylalanine. The sequence is cut down to CDR3 DNA, 45 bases in frame from base 1. TCRbeta CDR3 regions were sequenced with the immunoSEQ Assay. After extraction, genomic DNA underwent amplification by bias-controlled multiplex PCR, followed by high-throughput sequencing. In the paper's pipeline: To quantify the absolute abundance of every unique TCRbeta CDR3 region, sequences were collapsed and filtered. T cell fraction was estimated by normalization of TCRbeta template counts to usable DNA, with usable DNA being measured through amplification of reference genes present in all nucleated cells. Repertoire TCRs were annotated as SARS-CoV-2-specific when V gene, CDR3 amino acid sequence and J gene were exactly matched to a known reactive TCR set. The reference SARS-CoV-2 TCR set was derived from MIRA and filtered for enrichment in COVID-19-positive ImmuneCODE repertoires, a step that removed public or cross-reactive TCRs. Drawing on the MIRA antigens, annotated TCRs were analysed further at the level of specific ORF or position within ORF. Breadth was defined as the number of annotated unique rearrangements divided by the total number of unique productive rearrangements, and depth was defined as the summed frequency of the annotated unique rearrangements. TCR breadth was compared between groups using two-sided Wilcoxon rank-sum tests. TCRdb limited this immuneACCESS table to in-frame rearrangements with V and J called. A share of clones is missing; checked studies link under half to unresolved V genes, and the rest is unexplained. Clone size and the V and J calls come from that table; the DNA yielded D and trimming. Recorded for this sample are some 480,000 clones; approximately 90% of them occurred a single time. The ten biggest clones cover around 13% of the sample.

Read against the paper, the sample's treatment or condition label means: 15 to 20 received Ad26.COV2.S at low or high dose, single or two shots; several received placebo; per-sample allocation not given. For vaccine and placebo recipients, the sequenced repertoires came from samples collected on day 63 after the first injection. Cohort 1b enrolled about 25 adults aged 18-55 years at a single site in Boston, USA, between 29 July and 7 August 2020. Ad26.COV2.S was a replication-incompetent adenovirus type 26 vector expressing a prefusion-stabilized SARS-CoV-2 spike protein from the original Wuhan strain. What the work shows at the level of the full study, not this receptor alone: Ad26.COV2.S recipients had higher spike-specific TCR breadth than placebo recipients (P = 0.0014). Vaccine and placebo recipients had similar non-spike TCR breadth, a finding consistent with the vaccine containing only spike. Comparing responses between vaccine doses or regimens was not something the study was powered to do. After vaccination, spike-specific CD8+ and CD4+ T cell responses were reported to show substantial breadth. According to the authors, total T cell responses may have been underestimated by the TCR breadth and depth analyses.

The source was peripheral blood, collected in a trial of Ad26.COV2.S vaccine versus placebo. Rearrangement joined TRBV5-1 to TRBJ2-4; 8 bases in between match TRBD1. The TCR sequence derives from a person between 18 and 60 years old who received the Ad26.COV2.S COVID-19 vaccine or a placebo. CDR3 region: CASSLDQGAPYIQYF. The bases are TGCGCCAGCAGCTTGGATCAGGGGGCGCCGTACATTCAGTACTTC.